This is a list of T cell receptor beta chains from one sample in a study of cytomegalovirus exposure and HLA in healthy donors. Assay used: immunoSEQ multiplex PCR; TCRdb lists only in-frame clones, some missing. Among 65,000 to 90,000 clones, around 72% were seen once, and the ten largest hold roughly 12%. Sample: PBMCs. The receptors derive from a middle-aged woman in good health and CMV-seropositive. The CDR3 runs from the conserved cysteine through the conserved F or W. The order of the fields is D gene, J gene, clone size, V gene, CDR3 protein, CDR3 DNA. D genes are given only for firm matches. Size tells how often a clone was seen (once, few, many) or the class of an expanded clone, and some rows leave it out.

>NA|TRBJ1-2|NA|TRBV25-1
CASGETGPYGYTF
TGTGCCAGCGGGGAGACAGGACCTTATGGCTACACCTTC
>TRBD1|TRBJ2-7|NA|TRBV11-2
CASSFGQGGSYEQYF
TGTGCCAGCAGCTTTGGACAGGGTGGGTCCTACGAGCAGTACTTC
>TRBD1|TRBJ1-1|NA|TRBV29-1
CSVSVTGSTEAFF
TGCAGCGTTAGTGTGACAGGGTCCACTGAAGCTTTCTTT
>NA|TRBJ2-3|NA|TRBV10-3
CAITRDTTYTDTQYF
TGTGCCATCACCCGGGACACAACGTACACAGATACGCAGTATTTT
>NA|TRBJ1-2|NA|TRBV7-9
CASSPGYGYTF
TGTGCCAGCAGCCCAGGGTATGGCTACACCTTC
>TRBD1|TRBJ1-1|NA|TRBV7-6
CASSLTGGAENTEAFF
TGTGCCAGCAGCTTAACAGGGGGCGCGGAGAACACTGAAGCTTTCTTT
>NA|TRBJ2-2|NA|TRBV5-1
CASSLGVSREELFF
TGCGCCAGCAGCTTGGGGGTCTCTAGAGAGGAGCTGTTTTTT
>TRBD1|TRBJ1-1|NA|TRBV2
CASRGTGGMNTEAFF
TGTGCCAGCAGAGGGACAGGGGGCATGAACACTGAAGCTTTCTTT
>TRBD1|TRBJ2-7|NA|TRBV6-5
CASSITGGEAYEQYF
TGTGCCAGCAGTATAACAGGGGGCGAGGCCTACGAGCAGTACTTC
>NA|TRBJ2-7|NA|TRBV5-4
CASSAPGEEFYEQYF
TGTGCCAGCAGCGCCCCCGGAGAGGAATTCTACGAGCAGTACTTC
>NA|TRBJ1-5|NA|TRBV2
CASGARDRNQPQHF
TGTGCCAGCGGGGCCAGGGATAGGAATCAGCCCCAGCATTTT
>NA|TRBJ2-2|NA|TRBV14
CASSQVFRSWELFF
TGTGCCAGCAGCCAAGTTTTCCGTTCCTGGGAGCTGTTTTTT
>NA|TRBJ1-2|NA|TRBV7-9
CASMLLINGYTF
TGTGCCAGCATGCTCCTAATAAATGGCTACACCTTC
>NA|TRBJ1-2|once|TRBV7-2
CASSLESQNYGYTF
TGTGCCAGCAGCTTAGAGTCCCAGAACTATGGCTACACCTTC
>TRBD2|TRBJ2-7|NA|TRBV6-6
CSSSPLGQRGFYEQYF
TGTTCCAGCAGTCCCTTGGGGCAGCGGGGGTTCTACGAGCAGTACTTC
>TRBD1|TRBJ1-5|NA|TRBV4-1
CASSATGSGWGNQPQHF
TGCGCCAGCAGCGCGACAGGGTCCGGCTGGGGCAATCAGCCCCAGCATTTT
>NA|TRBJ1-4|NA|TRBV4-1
CASSQVRGRDEKLFF
TGCGCCAGCAGCCAAGTCAGGGGAAGAGATGAAAAACTGTTTTTT
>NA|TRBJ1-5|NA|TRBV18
CASSPNGINQPQHF
TGTGCCAGCTCACCGAACGGTATAAATCAGCCCCAGCATTTT
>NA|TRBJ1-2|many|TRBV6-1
CAVVGGSGYGYTF
TGTGCCGTGGTAGGGGGTTCTGGCTATGGCTACACCTTC
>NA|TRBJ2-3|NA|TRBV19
CASSLATFRWGTDTQYF
TGTGCCAGTAGTTTAGCCACCTTCAGGTGGGGCACAGATACGCAGTATTTT
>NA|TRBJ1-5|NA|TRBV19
CASSIGRGAIQNVAGSNQPQHF
TGTGCCAGTAGTATCGGTCGGGGAGCTATCCAAAACGTAGCGGGTAGCAATCAGCCCCAGCATTTT
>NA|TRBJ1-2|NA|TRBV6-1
CASSEAGHLLVSF
TGTGCCAGCAGTGAAGCGGGACACCTGCTAGTCTCCTTC
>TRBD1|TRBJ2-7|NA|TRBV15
CATSRDRGTGYYEQYF
TGTGCCACCAGCAGAGATCGAGGGACAGGCTACTACGAGCAGTACTTC
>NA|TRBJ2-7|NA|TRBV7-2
CASRQTVGGLYEQYF
TGTGCCAGCAGGCAAACCGTCGGGGGTCTCTACGAGCAGTACTTC
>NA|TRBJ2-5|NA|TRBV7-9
CASSPGHWEETQYF
TGTGCCAGCAGCCCAGGACATTGGGAAGAGACCCAGTACTTC
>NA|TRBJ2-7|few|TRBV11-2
CASSLGQNYEQYF
TGTGCCAGCAGCTTAGGGCAGAACTACGAGCAGTACTTC
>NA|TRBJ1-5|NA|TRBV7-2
CASSLARAESNQPQHF
TGTGCCAGCAGCCTGGCGCGGGCAGAAAGCAATCAGCCCCAGCATTTT
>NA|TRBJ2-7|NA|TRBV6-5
CASSRPVGVGAEQYF
TGTGCCAGCAGCCGTCCGGTAGGGGTTGGGGCCGAGCAGTACTTC
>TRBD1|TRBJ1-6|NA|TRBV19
CASSIGVAGGPGSPLHF
TGTGCCAGTAGTATAGGAGTGGCAGGGGGACCGGGATCGCCCCTCCACTTT
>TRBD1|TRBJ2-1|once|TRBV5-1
CASSSGTGSGDEQFF
TGCGCCAGCAGTTCCGGGACAGGGAGCGGCGATGAGCAGTTCTTC
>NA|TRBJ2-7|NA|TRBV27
CASSLGTLYEQYF
TGTGCCAGCAGTTTAGGGACTCTGTACGAGCAGTACTTC
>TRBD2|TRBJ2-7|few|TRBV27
CASRGRGGIYEQYF
TGTGCCAGCAGGGGGCGCGGGGGTATTTACGAGCAGTACTTC
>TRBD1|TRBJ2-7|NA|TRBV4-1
CASSHRGTVPREQYF
TGCGCCAGCAGCCATAGAGGGACAGTACCCCGCGAGCAGTACTTC
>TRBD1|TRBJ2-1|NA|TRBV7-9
CASSTFQGASYNEQFF
TGTGCCAGCAGCACGTTTCAGGGGGCCTCCTACAATGAGCAGTTCTTC
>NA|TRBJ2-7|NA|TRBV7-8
CASTLGTGESYEQYF
TGTGCCAGCACCCTAGGTACAGGAGAATCCTACGAGCAGTACTTC
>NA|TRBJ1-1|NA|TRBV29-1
CSVRQREAFF
TGCAGCGTCCGACAGAGAGAAGCTTTCTTT
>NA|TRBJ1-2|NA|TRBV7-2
CASSLNGPYGYTF
TGTGCCAGCAGCTTAAACGGTCCCTATGGCTACACCTTC
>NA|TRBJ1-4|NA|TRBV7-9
CASSLGAGVRNEKLFF
TGTGCCAGCAGCTTAGGGGCAGGGGTGAGAAACGAAAAACTGTTTTTT
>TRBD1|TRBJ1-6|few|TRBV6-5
CASSYAGTVNNSPLHF
TGTGCCAGCAGTTACGCCGGGACAGTCAATAATTCACCCCTCCACTTT
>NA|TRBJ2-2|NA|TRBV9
CASSVGGTTGELFF
TGTGCCAGCAGCGTAGGAGGAACCACCGGGGAGCTGTTTTTT
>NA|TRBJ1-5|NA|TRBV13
CASSLEGVKPQHF
TGTGCCAGCAGCTTAGAGGGGGTAAAGCCCCAGCATTTT
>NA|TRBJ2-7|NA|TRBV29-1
CSVGARVNRYEQYF
TGCAGCGTTGGTGCCAGGGTTAATCGGTACGAGCAGTACTTC
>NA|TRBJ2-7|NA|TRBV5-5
CASSLSGTNLYEQYF
TGTGCCAGCAGCTTGTCCGGGACAAATCTTTACGAGCAGTACTTC
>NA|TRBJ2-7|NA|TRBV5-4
CASSLGRQDLSYEQYF
TGTGCCAGCAGCTTGGGACGCCAGGATCTATCCTACGAGCAGTACTTC
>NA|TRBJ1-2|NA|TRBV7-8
CASSLGSAVGYGYTF
TGTGCCAGCAGCTTAGGAAGCGCAGTAGGCTATGGCTACACCTTC
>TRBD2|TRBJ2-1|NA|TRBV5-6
CASSLGSGGLYNEQFF
TGTGCCAGCAGCTTGGGTAGCGGGGGCCTATACAATGAGCAGTTCTTC
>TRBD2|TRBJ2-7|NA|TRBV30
CAWSQAGGHVEQYF
TGTGCCTGGAGTCAAGCGGGGGGGCATGTAGAGCAGTACTTC
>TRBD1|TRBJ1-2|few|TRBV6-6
CASSYSPGGDGYTF
TGTGCCAGCAGTTACTCCCCAGGGGGCGATGGCTACACCTTC
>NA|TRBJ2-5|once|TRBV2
CASKKIAGHQETQYF
TGTGCCAGCAAGAAAATCGCGGGCCACCAAGAGACCCAGTACTTC
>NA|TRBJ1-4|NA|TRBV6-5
CASQGEPGFGEKLFF
TGTGCCAGCCAGGGTGAACCAGGGTTCGGGGAAAAACTGTTTTTT
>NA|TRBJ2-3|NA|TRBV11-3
CATPHRNTDTQYF
TGTGCCACTCCCCACAGGAATACAGATACGCAGTATTTT
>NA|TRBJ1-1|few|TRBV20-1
CSARTVPQAFF
TGCAGTGCCCGGACAGTTCCTCAAGCTTTCTTT
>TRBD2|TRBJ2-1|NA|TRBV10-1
CASSGGLAAGNEQFF
TGCGCCAGCAGTGGAGGACTAGCTGCGGGCAATGAGCAGTTCTTC
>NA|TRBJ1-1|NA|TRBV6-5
CASSPRTVNTEAFF
TGTGCCAGCAGCCCCCGGACAGTGAACACTGAAGCTTTCTTT
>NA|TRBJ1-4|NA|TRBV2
CASRRGENEKLFF
TGTGCCTCCAGGAGGGGCGAAAATGAAAAACTGTTTTTT
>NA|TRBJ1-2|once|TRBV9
CASSVDRGGLYYGYTF
TGTGCCAGCAGCGTAGATAGGGGGGGGTTGTACTATGGCTACACCTTC